The clone carrying this T cell receptor beta chain showed up just a few times. Trimming at V came to 4 bases and at J to 4 bases, leaving 3 bases not matched to a gene. Germline V gene sequence: CDR1 MNHEY, CDR2 SVGAGI. The CDR3 runs 13 residues. This record comes from a study of CD8 T cells in Susac syndrome. RNA in amounts of roughly 0.45 to 1 ug was reverse transcribed with random hexamers. MiXCR, run by TCRdb on the immunoSEQ multiplex PCR reads, gives a single entry per CDR3 protein. The data contain around 120,000 distinct CDR3 sequences, approximately 93% of them singletons. Patients with stable or active relapsing-remitting disease, all of them treatment-naive, made up the multiple sclerosis controls. Negative isolation was applied to CD8+ and CD4+ T cells, and FACS enrichment was applied to TEMRA cells.

The sample consisted of CD4+ T cells from PBMCs. This chain links TRBV6-5 with TRBJ1-2; TRBD1 agrees at 7 bases. The TCR was taken from a human donor with multiple sclerosis. The CDR3 reads CASSSRDSYGYTF. The CDR3 nucleotides read TGTGCCAGCAGTTCGAGGGACAGCTATGGCTACACCTTC.